This is a list of T cell receptor beta chains from one sample in a study of T cell repertoires in cytomegalovirus infection. One entry per CDR3 protein results from TCRdb running MiXCR on the reads. The profile covers under 150,000 distinct CDR3 sequences, with roughly 8.2% appearing a single time and 10% taken by the ten largest. The source material was PBMCs. Every receptor here comes from a human donor in good health (CMV status not recorded). Some clones in this sample may be carry-over from other donors' samples. Each CDR3 is given with its conserved first and last residue. A D gene is named only where the DNA matches it firmly. A clone size is listed for some rows: how often the clone was seen (once, few, many), or a class if it is expanded.

D | J | V | size | DNA | CDR3
- | TRBJ1-2 | TRBV7-2 | many | TGTGCCAGCAGCTTAGAAGGGCTTAACTATGGCTACACCTTC | CASSLEGLNYGYTF
TRBD2 | TRBJ2-3 | TRBV20-1 | many | TGCAGTGCCCCGGGCGAAACTAGCGGGCAACCAGATACGCAGTATTTT | CSAPGETSGQPDTQYF
- | TRBJ1-2 | TRBV5-5 | many | TGTGCCAGCAGCCGTGAAGACATTAACTATGGCTACACCTTC | CASSREDINYGYTF
TRBD2 | TRBJ2-7 | TRBV28 | many | TGTGCCAGCAGTCGAGGGACTAGCGAGCAGTACTTC | CASSRGTSEQYF
TRBD1 | TRBJ1-6 | TRBV13 | few | TGTGCCAGCAGCTTAGGGGGACAGGGGGCGCGACGGTCGAATTCACCCCTCCACTTT | CASSLGGQGARRSNSPLHF
- | TRBJ2-7 | TRBV12-3/TRBV12-4 | many | TGTGCCAGCCGGGGACCAAACTCCTACGAGCAGTACTTC | CASRGPNSYEQYF
TRBD1 | TRBJ1-5 | TRBV5-5 | many | TGTGCCAGCAGCCAGGGACAGGTAGATAGCAATCAGCCCCAGCATTTT | CASSQGQVDSNQPQHF
TRBD2 | TRBJ2-1 | TRBV6-5 | few | TGTGCCAGCAGCACCTTTGCTGGGTCTAGCGGGGGGGGAGGGCAGTTCTTC | CASSTFAGSSGGGGQFF
- | TRBJ1-2 | TRBV7-2 | many | TGTGCCAGCAGCTTAGCGGAGGGAAACTATGGCTACACCTTC | CASSLAEGNYGYTF
- | TRBJ2-1 | TRBV20-1 | many | TGCAGTGCTTCGGCAGGAATGTCATACAATGAGCAGTTCTTC | CSASAGMSYNEQFF
- | TRBJ1-4 | TRBV6-6 | many | TGTGCCAGCAGTTCCGACAGGTTAACTAATGAAAAACTGTTTTTT | CASSSDRLTNEKLFF
- | TRBJ1-3 | TRBV7-9 | many | TGTGCCAGCAGCCCGCAGCGCTCTGGAAACACCATATATTTT | CASSPQRSGNTIYF
- | TRBJ2-3 | TRBV28 | many | TGTGCCAGCTTTCCCCCCGGGCAGGGCCAAAATACGCAGTATTTT | CASFPPGQGQNTQYF
TRBD1 | TRBJ2-7 | TRBV20-1 | few | TGCAGTGCTCTGGACAGGGCTATCCACGAGCAGTACTTC | CSALDRAIHEQYF
- | TRBJ2-5 | TRBV7-9 | many | TGTGCCAGCAGCTTTACGGGGATCGAGGAGACCCAGTACTTC | CASSFTGIEETQYF
TRBD2 | TRBJ2-7 | TRBV20-1 | - | TGCAGTGCTAGAGAACCTAGCGGGGGCGGCGAGCAGTACTTC | CSAREPSGGGEQYF
- | TRBJ2-5 | TRBV7-9 | many | TGTGCCAGCAGCTTACGGTCCCAAGAGACCCAGTACTTC | CASSLRSQETQYF
TRBD1 | TRBJ1-6 | TRBV7-8 | many | TGTGCCAGCAGCTTATGGACAGGGATGGGTTATTCACCCCTCCACTTT | CASSLWTGMGYSPLHF